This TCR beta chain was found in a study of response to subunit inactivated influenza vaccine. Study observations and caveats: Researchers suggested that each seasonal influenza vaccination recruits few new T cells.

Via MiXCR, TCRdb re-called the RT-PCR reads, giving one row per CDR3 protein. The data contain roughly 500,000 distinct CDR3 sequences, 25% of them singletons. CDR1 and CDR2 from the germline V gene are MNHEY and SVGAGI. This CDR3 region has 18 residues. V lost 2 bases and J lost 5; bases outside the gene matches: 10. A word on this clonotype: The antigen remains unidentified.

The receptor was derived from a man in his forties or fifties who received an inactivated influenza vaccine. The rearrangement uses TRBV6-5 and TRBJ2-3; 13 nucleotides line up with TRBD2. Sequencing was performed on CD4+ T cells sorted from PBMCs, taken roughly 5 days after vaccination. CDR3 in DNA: TGTGCCAGCAGTTACGGGGATGGACTAGCGGGAGACCTAGATACGCAGTATTTT. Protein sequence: CASSYGDGLAGDLDTQYF.